Below, 8 T cell receptor beta chains from the same sample are listed, as sequenced in a study of T cells after yellow fever vaccination. TCRdb itself ran the 5' RACE reads through MiXCR, one entry per CDR3 protein. The table lists a few hundred thousand distinct CDR3 sequences, approximately 5.7% of them singletons. The sample consisted of PBMCs, taken 5 days after the yellow fever booster vaccination. The receptor source for this set is a man aged 25-45 years who received the YFV17D yellow fever vaccine.

This clonotype was observed a few times. J is TRBJ2-1 and V is TRBV20-1; 13 bases agree with TRBD2. With 0 bases clipped from V and 7 bases from J, the junction kept 12 bases outside the gene matches. The CDR3 extends over 18 amino acids. Germline loops: CDR1 DFQATT, CDR2 SNEGSKA (reference sequence). CDR3 nucleotide sequence: TGCAGTGCTAGAGATCCCCGGACTAGCGGGAGAAGCGTTAATGAGCAGTTCTTC. It specifies CSARDPRTSGRSVNEQFF.

The genes are TRBV20-1 and TRBJ2-7; weak D call: TRBD1 (6 bases). The CDR3 has 12 amino acids. The V end was cut by 3 bases, the J end by 5 bases, with 11 bases between. Germline V gene data show CDR1 as DFQATT and CDR2 as SNEGSKA (reference sequence). CDR3: CSASQGMDEQYF. CDR3 DNA sequence: TGCAGTGCTAGTCAGGGGATGGACGAGCAGTACTTC.

This chain links TRBV5-1 with TRBJ1-1; D gene unclear. This CDR3 contains 12 residues. In germline, CDR1 is SGHRS, CDR2 YFSETQ. Trimming took off 6 bases at V and 1 base at J, with 7 bases between the two ends. The CDR3 DNA is TGCGCCAGCAAGATGGCGAACACTGAAGCTTTCTTT. Translating gives CASKMANTEAFF.

The V and J genes are TRBV27 and TRBJ2-1, with 7 bases fitting TRBD2. CDR3 size: 14 residues. V lost 5 bases to trimming and J lost 7 bases; unmatched junction nucleotides: 8. Germline CDR1 reads MNHEY; CDR2 reads SMNVEV (reference sequence). The CDR3 DNA reads TGTGCCAGCAGTGGACTAGGAAGGCGTAATGAGCAGTTCTTC. Its translation is CASSGLGRRNEQFF.

This clonotype has ten or more counts. This sequence joins TRBV9 and TRBJ2-7; weak D call: TRBD2 (6 bases). CDR1 and CDR2 from the germline V gene are SGDLS and YYNGEE. The V and J ends lost 3 bases and 2 bases respectively, with 12 bases between them. The CDR3 covers 14 residues. The CDR3 loop reads CASSARGEAYEQYF. The DNA for the CDR3 is TGTGCCAGCAGCGCCAGAGGGGAGGCCTACGAGCAGTACTTC.

This clonotype was seen a handful of times. The rearrangement uses TRBV27 and TRBJ2-6; D is undetermined. The ends were cut back, 6 bases at V and 1 base at J, with 10 bases in the middle. Germline V gene data show CDR1 as MNHEY and CDR2 as SMNVEV (reference sequence). The length of the CDR3 is 15 residues. The CDR3 DNA reads TGTGCCAGCAGGGCCCTGGGTTCTGGGGCCAACGTCCTGACTTTC. Residues: CASRALGSGANVLTF.

This clonotype turned up a few times. The rearrangement uses TRBV7-2 and TRBJ2-2; possibly TRBD1 for D (6 bases). V lost 4 bases, J lost 4 bases, and 10 bases lay in between. This CDR3 spans 14 amino acids. CDR1 is SGHTA and CDR2 is FQGNSA in the germline V gene. As DNA, the CDR3 is TGTGCCAGCAGCTCTAAAGGGGGCACCGGGGAGCTGTTTTTT. It encodes CASSSKGGTGELFF.

Many counts were recorded for this clonotype. The chain combines TRBV12-3 or TRBV12-4 with TRBJ1-2; no definite D call. The CDR3 has 16 residues. V was trimmed by 2 bases and J by 2 bases, leaving 15 bases between them. This chain's CDR3 is CASSLYPISLNYGYTF. DNA of the CDR3: TGTGCCAGCAGTTTATATCCCATAAGCCTGAACTATGGCTACACCTTC.